These T cell receptor beta chains were read from a single sample in a study of CD8 T cells in ankylosing spondylitis. TCRdb re-analysed the 5' RACE reads in MiXCR, keeping a single row per CDR3 protein. The table records fewer than 400,000 distinct CDR3 sequences, about 15% of them present only once. Sample: blood, either unsorted or a sorted T cell fraction (not recorded which). The receptors stem from a male donor with ankylosing spondylitis or in good health (not recorded which). CDR3s include the opening cysteine and the closing phenylalanine or tryptophan. The D gene is left open where the match is weak. A clone size is listed for some rows: how often the clone was seen (once, few, many), or a class if it is expanded.

>TRBJ1-2|.|TRBV6-1|few
CASSENSVGYGYTF
TGTGCCAGCAGTGAAAACAGCGTAGGCTATGGCTACACCTTC
>TRBJ2-7|TRBD1|TRBV28|few
CASSTQGVEQYF
TGTGCCAGCAGCACACAGGGGGTCGAGCAGTACTTC
>TRBJ2-5|TRBD2|TRBV9|.
CASSVAAGGRETQYF
TGTGCCAGCAGCGTCGCGGCGGGAGGGAGAGAGACCCAGTACTTC
>TRBJ2-1|.|TRBV5-1|few
CASSLDVYSYNEQFF
TGCGCCAGCAGCCTGGACGTCTACTCCTACAATGAGCAGTTCTTC
>TRBJ2-7|TRBD2|TRBV4-2|few
CASSQVTSGGAPYEQYF
TGTGCCAGCAGCCAGGTTACTAGCGGGGGGGCCCCCTACGAGCAGTACTTC
>TRBJ1-1|.|TRBV20-1|.
CSARVAVGTEAFF
TGCAGTGCTAGAGTGGCGGTGGGGACTGAAGCTTTCTTT
>TRBJ1-1|.|TRBV10-3|few
CAISESGRELEGKTEAFF
TGTGCCATCAGTGAGTCGGGCAGGGAATTGGAGGGTAAGACTGAAGCTTTCTTT
>TRBJ2-1|TRBD2|TRBV3-1|.
CASSQVGRATYNEQFF
TGTGCCAGCAGCCAAGTCGGGAGGGCCACCTACAATGAGCAGTTCTTC
>TRBJ2-7|.|TRBV20-1|.
CSAYGLAGYEQYF
TGCAGTGCTTACGGACTGGCCGGATACGAGCAGTACTTC
>TRBJ2-3|TRBD1|TRBV3-1|.
CASSQGRGSSTDTQYF
TGTGCCAGCAGCCAAGGCAGGGGGTCTAGCACAGATACGCAGTATTTT
>TRBJ2-1|TRBD2|TRBV19|few
CASSSTGLAANEQFF
TGTGCCAGTAGTTCCACGGGACTAGCGGCTAATGAGCAGTTCTTC